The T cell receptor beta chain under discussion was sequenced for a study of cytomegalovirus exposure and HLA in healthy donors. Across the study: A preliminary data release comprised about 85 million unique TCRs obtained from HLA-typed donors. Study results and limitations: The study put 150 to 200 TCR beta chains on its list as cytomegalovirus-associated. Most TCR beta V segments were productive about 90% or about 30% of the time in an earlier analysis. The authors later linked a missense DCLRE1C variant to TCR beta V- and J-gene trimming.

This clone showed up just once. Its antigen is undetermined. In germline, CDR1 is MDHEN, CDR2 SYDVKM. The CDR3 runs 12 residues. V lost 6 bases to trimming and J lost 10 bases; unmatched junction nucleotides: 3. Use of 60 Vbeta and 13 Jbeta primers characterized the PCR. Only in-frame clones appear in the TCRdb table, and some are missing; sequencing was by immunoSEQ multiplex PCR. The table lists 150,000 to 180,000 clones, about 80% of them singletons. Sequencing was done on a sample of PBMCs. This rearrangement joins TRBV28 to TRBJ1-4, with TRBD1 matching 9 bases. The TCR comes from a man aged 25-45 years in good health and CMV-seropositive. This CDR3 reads CASSRQGGKLFF. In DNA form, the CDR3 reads TGTGCCAGCAGCCGACAGGGGGGAAAACTGTTTTTT.